Each of the 21 T cell receptor beta chains below was sequenced from the same sample in a study of T cell responses to AZD1222 COVID-19 vaccine. The repertoire was sequenced with immunoSEQ multiplex PCR; TCRdb's copy has only in-frame clones and lacks some. The table includes 150,000 to 200,000 clones, about 90% detected once. Sample: peripheral blood, taken 28 days after the second AZD1222 dose. These receptors were obtained from an adult who received the AZD1222 COVID-19 vaccine.

This CDR3 reads CASARSPREKLFF. In DNA form, the CDR3 reads TGTGCTAGTGCTCGATCCCCTCGGGAAAAACTGTTTTTT. The chain recombines TRBV12-5 with TRBJ1-4, with D unresolved. The V end was cut by 7 bases, the J end by 8 bases, with 14 bases between. The CDR3 is 13 residues long. Per the germline V gene, CDR1 is LGHNT and CDR2 is FRNRAP. Full variable domain (remainder filled in from reference TRBV12-5 and TRBJ1-4): DARVTQTPRHKVTEMGQEVTMRCQPILGHNTVFWYRQTMMQGLELLAYFRNRAPLDDSGMPKDRFSAEMPDATLATLKIQPSEPRDSAVYFCASARSPREKLFFGSGTQLSVL.

The rearrangement uses TRBV13 and TRBJ1-2; D is ambiguous. CDR3 length: 13 residues. With 4 bases removed from V and 4 bases from J, the gap between germline ends came to 10 bases. The germline V gene encodes CDR1 PRHDT and CDR2 FYEKMQ (reference sequence). Here the CDR3 DNA reads TGTGCCAGCAGCTCCCGCGGGTCCTATGGCTACACCTTC. As protein: CASSSRGSYGYTF.

The V and J genes are TRBV7-9 and TRBJ2-3; 11 nucleotides line up with TRBD2. Trimming removed 7 bases from V and 4 bases from J; junction bases left unmatched: 7. This CDR3 contains 15 residues. Germline V gene sequence: CDR1 SEHNR, CDR2 FQNEAQ (reference sequence). The chain's CDR3 is CASTSTSGGSDTQYF. CDR3 nucleotide sequence: TGTGCCAGCACCTCAACTAGCGGGGGATCAGATACGCAGTATTTT.

The J gene is TRBJ1-2, the V gene TRBV6-2 or TRBV6-3, with 8 bases aligning to TRBD1. CDR3 length: 16 residues. From germline, CDR1 is MNHEY and CDR2 SVGEGT. J was trimmed by 6 bases and V by 3 bases; bases with no gene match: 12. The CDR3 spells CASSYPTWTGYNGYTF. The CDR3 bases are TGTGCCAGCAGTTATCCCACTTGGACAGGGTACAATGGCTACACCTTC.

In DNA, the CDR3 is TGTGCCTGGAGTGTACGCACTCACACGAATGAAAAACTGTTTTTT. It encodes CAWSVRTHTNEKLFF. J is TRBJ1-4 and V is TRBV30; D gene uncertain. V lost 0 bases and J 5 bases, leaving 13 bases between the germline ends. This CDR3 has 15 amino acids. The germline gives CDR1 GTSNPN, CDR2 SVGIG (reference sequence).

This clone was seen a single time. The CDR3 reads CASSRGQVGNQPQHF. Written as DNA, the CDR3 is TGTGCCAGCAGTCGTGGACAGGTCGGCAATCAGCCCCAGCATTTT. J is TRBJ1-5 and V is TRBV2, with 7 positions matching TRBD1. This CDR3 comprises 15 residues. Germline CDR1 is SNHLY and CDR2 is FYNNEI. With 5 bases clipped from V and 2 bases from J, the junction kept 6 bases outside the gene matches.

The chain carries TRBV6-1 and TRBJ2-2; either TRBD1 or TRBD2 may supply D (5 bases each). V gave up 3 bases and J gave up 3 bases, with 5 bases separating them. Looked up from germline, CDR1 is MNHNS and CDR2 is SASEGT. There are 13 residues in the CDR3. The CDR3 nucleotides read TGTGCCAGCAGTGAGGGGGACACCGGGGAGCTGTTTTTT. Its translation: CASSEGDTGELFF.

The rearrangement joins TRBV10-3 to TRBJ1-5, with a weak D call TRBD1 (5 bases). V lost 3 bases, J lost 6 bases, and 15 bases lay in between. The CDR3 totals 15 residues. The V gene's germline CDR1 is ENHRY and CDR2 SYGVKD. The CDR3: CAISDKPRGGQPQHF. Written as DNA, the CDR3 is TGTGCCATCAGTGATAAGCCCCGGGGGGGTCAGCCCCAGCATTTT.

This clone is a singleton in its sample. The chain's CDR3 is CASSSNGNQPQHF. CDR3 DNA: TGTGCCAGTAGTAGTAATGGCAATCAGCCCCAGCATTTT. The gene calls are TRBV19 and TRBJ1-5; the D is unclear. The germline V gene encodes CDR1 LNHDA and CDR2 SQIVND (reference sequence). The CDR3 totals 13 residues. V was shortened by 4 bases and J by 2 bases, with 6 bases between the two germline ends.

This chain joins TRBV5-1 and TRBJ2-5; D might be TRBD1 or TRBD2, each matching 5 bases. V was clipped by 3 bases and J by 1 base, with 7 bases between them. The V gene's germline CDR1 is SGHRS and CDR2 YFSETQ. This CDR3 comprises 13 residues. CDR3 protein: CASSWGRQETQYF. CDR3 bases: TGCGCCAGCAGCTGGGGACGCCAAGAGACCCAGTACTTC.

CDR3 DNA: TGTGCCAGCAGGCGGGACACATCCTACGAGCAGTACTTC. Translating it yields CASRRDTSYEQYF. V gene TRBV27 combines with J gene TRBJ2-7; possibly TRBD1 or TRBD2 for D (6 bases each). The V end lost 6 bases, the J end lost 1 base, and 10 bases lay between the germline ends. This CDR3 is 13 amino acids long. Germline lookup yields CDR1 MNHEY and CDR2 SMNVEV (reference sequence).

V usage is TRBV7-3 and J usage is TRBJ2-3; 9 bases agree with TRBD1. V was pared by 5 bases and J by 2 bases, with 11 bases of the junction left unmatched. Germline loops: CDR1 SGHTA, CDR2 FQGTGA. The length of the CDR3 is 17 residues. The CDR3 region is CASSPLPGTGYTDTQYF. Written as DNA, the CDR3 is TGTGCCAGCAGCCCGCTACCCGGGACAGGGTACACAGATACGCAGTATTTT.

This chain connects TRBV2 to TRBJ2-4; D is unclear. Trimming took 4 bases from V and 0 from J, leaving 10 bases between them. The CDR3 length is 15 residues. Germline CDR1 SNHLY, CDR2 FYNNEI. CDR3 loop: CASSGPLLAKNIQYF. The CDR3, as DNA: TGTGCCAGCAGTGGGCCCTTACTAGCCAAAAACATTCAGTACTTC.

The chain combines TRBV10-2 with TRBJ1-5, with D maybe TRBD1 (5 bases). The V end was cut by 4 bases, the J end by 7 bases, with 11 bases between. The CDR3 has 13 amino acids. The V gene's germline CDR1 is WSHSY and CDR2 SAAADI. The CDR3 DNA reads as TGCGCCAGCAGTGGTGGGGAGGGGCAGCCCCAGCATTTT. Translation gives CASSGGEGQPQHF.

The chain combines TRBV28 with TRBJ1-3; D is ambiguous. Germline V gene sequence: CDR1 MDHEN, CDR2 SYDVKM. The CDR3 is 16 residues long. V lost 5 bases to trimming and J lost 0 bases, with 14 bases between them. CDR3 in DNA: TGTGCCAGCAGTGACGGGCCTGGCCGCTCTGGAAACACCATATATTTT. Protein sequence: CASSDGPGRSGNTIYF. The full variable domain, completed using reference TRBV28 and TRBJ1-3, is DVKVTQSSRYLVKRTGEKVFLECVQDMDHENMFWYRQDPGLGLRLIYFSYDVKMKEKGDIPEGYSVSREKKERFSLILESASTNQTSMYLCASSDGPGRSGNTIYFGEGSWLTVV.

The chain uses TRBV7-9 and TRBJ2-1, with 8 bases aligning to TRBD2. CDR1 SEHNR and CDR2 FQNEAQ come from the germline V gene (reference sequence). This CDR3 region has 14 residues. The junction had 4 bases not matched to a gene; V was cut back by 3 bases and J by 6 bases. As DNA, the CDR3 is TGTGCCAGCAGCTTCGGGGGGGAGATCAATGAGCAGTTCTTC. Protein: CASSFGGEINEQFF.

V and J are TRBV7-3 and TRBJ1-2; TRBD1 is a possible D gene (5 bases). V lost 3 bases and J lost 8, with 13 bases in between. The length of the CDR3 is 13 residues. The V gene's germline CDR1 is SGHTA and CDR2 FQGTGA. The CDR3 nucleotides read TGTGCCAGCAGCTTTGAACAGGTAACCGGCTACACCTTC. Translating it yields CASSFEQVTGYTF.

This chain uses TRBV27 with TRBJ1-5, with D perhaps TRBD1 (5 bases). Germline CDR1 reads MNHEY; CDR2 reads SMNVEV (reference sequence). V lost 5 bases and J 3 bases, leaving 14 bases between the germline ends. The CDR3 covers 15 residues. The CDR3 coding sequence is TGTGCCAGCAGTCCGACAGCTCTGCCCAATCAGCCCCAGCATTTT. Its translation: CASSPTALPNQPQHF.

As regards this clone: The sample contains more than one DNA sequence encoding this CDR3. The chain joins TRBV9 to TRBJ1-1; D uncertain. Per the germline V gene, CDR1 is SGDLS and CDR2 is YYNGEE. CDR3 size: 13 residues. Deletions cut 0 bases from V and 5 bases from J, with 8 bases between. CDR3 protein: CASSVGGRTEAFF. CDR3 sequence (DNA): TGTGCCAGCAGCGTAGGGGGTCGGACTGAAGCTTTCTTT.

The gene calls are TRBV15 and TRBJ1-1, with a weak D call TRBD1 (6 bases). The V gene's germline CDR1 is LNHNV and CDR2 YYDKDF (reference sequence). Trimming shortened V by 4 bases and J by 6 bases, and 18 bases separated the two germline ends. The CDR3 contains 15 residues. The CDR3 region is CATSTRRGGGAEAFF. In DNA form, the CDR3 reads TGTGCCACCAGCACCCGGCGCGGGGGCGGGGCTGAAGCTTTCTTT.

The rearrangement joins TRBV6-1 to TRBJ1-4; D is undetermined. CDR3 length: 13 residues. Per the germline V gene, CDR1 is MNHNS and CDR2 is SASEGT. V was clipped by 2 bases and J by 7 bases, with 8 bases between them. This chain's CDR3 is CASSEQAGEKLFF. The CDR3 DNA is TGTGCCAGCAGTGAACAGGCAGGTGAAAAACTGTTTTTT.